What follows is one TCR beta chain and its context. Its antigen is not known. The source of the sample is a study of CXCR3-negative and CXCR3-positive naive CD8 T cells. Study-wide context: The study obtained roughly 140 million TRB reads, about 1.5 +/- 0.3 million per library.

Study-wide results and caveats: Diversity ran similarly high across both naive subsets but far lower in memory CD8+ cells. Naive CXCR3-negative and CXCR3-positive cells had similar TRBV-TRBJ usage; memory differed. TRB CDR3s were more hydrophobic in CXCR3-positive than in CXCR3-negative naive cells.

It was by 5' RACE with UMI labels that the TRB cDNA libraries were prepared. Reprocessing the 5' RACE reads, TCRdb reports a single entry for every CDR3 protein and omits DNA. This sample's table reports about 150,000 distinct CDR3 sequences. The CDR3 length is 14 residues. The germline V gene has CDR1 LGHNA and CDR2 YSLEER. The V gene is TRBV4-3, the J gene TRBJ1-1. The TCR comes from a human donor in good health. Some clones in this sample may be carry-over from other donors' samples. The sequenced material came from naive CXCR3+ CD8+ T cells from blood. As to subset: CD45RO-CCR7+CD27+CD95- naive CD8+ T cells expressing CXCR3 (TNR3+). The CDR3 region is CASSLDISGTEAFF.